The 3 T cell receptor beta chains in this list originate from one sample, sequenced in a study of CD8+CD57+ T cells in acquired aplastic anemia. Previously, flow cytometry had revealed CD8+CD57+ cell expansion in the patients chosen for sequencing. For CDR3 and TCR beta VDJ profiling, genomic DNA was the template used. Each CDR3 protein gets one entry after TCRdb re-called the reads with MiXCR. The table lists about 120,000 distinct CDR3 sequences, under 60% of them singletons, with 25% to 35% in the top ten. Material: sorted CD4+, CD8+, or CD8+CD57+ T cells (not recorded which) from PBMCs. These receptors all come from a human donor with aplastic anemia.

The chain carries TRBV19 and TRBJ1-2; TRBD1 might be the D (5 bases). The ends were cut back, 3 bases at V and 1 base at J, with 12 bases in the middle. Germline-derived CDR1 and CDR2 are LNHDA and SQIVND (reference sequence). This CDR3 spans 15 amino acids. The CDR3 DNA reads TGTGCCAGTAGTATTCAGGACACCGGTAACTATGGCTACACCTTC. Encoded protein: CASSIQDTGNYGYTF.

The chain recombines TRBV10-1 with TRBJ1-2; possible D gene TRBD1, 5 bases. Trimming removed 7 bases from V and 1 base from J, with 10 bases in between. Germline loops: CDR1 WNHNN, CDR2 SYGVQD (reference sequence). The CDR3 extends over 13 amino acids. The DNA of the CDR3 is TGCGCCAGCATTACAGGCTTTAACTATGGCTACACCTTC. Translation gives CASITGFNYGYTF.

The genes are TRBV11-1 and TRBJ2-3; unclear D gene. CDR3 length: 15 residues. V gave up 3 bases and J gave up 0 bases, with 10 bases separating them. Germline lookup yields CDR1 SGHAT and CDR2 FQDESV (reference sequence). CDR3: CASSFWAISTDTQYF. The CDR3 DNA sequence: TGTGCCAGCAGCTTTTGGGCTATTAGCACAGATACGCAGTATTTT.